The 24 T cell receptor beta chains reported below all come from one sample, sequenced in a study of blood T cell repertoires in COVID-19. Using immunoSEQ multiplex PCR, the repertoire was profiled, and TCRdb retains in-frame clones only, with some absent. The sample has about 110,000 clones, more than 70% seen once. Specimen: peripheral blood. These receptors were taken from a man aged 35 to 55 with active or convalescent COVID-19.

The V call is TRBV7-2, the J call TRBJ1-1; unclear D gene. Germline V gives CDR1 SGHTA, CDR2 FQGNSA. The ends were cut back, 2 bases at V and 4 bases at J, with 14 bases in the middle. The CDR3 consists of 15 residues. CDR3 DNA: TGTGCCAGCAGCTTAATGTCCTCGGGGATCACTGAAGCTTTCTTT. Its translation is CASSLMSSGITEAFF.

This chain joins TRBV6-5 and TRBJ2-5; TRBD1 might be the D (6 bases). CDR3 length: 13 residues. V shed 6 bases and J shed 2 bases, with 10 bases lying between them. The germline V gene encodes CDR1 MNHEY and CDR2 SVGAGI. The DNA of the CDR3 is TGTGCCAGCAGGTGGACAGTGCAAGAGACCCAGTACTTC. Its protein product is CASRWTVQETQYF.

CDR3 residues: CASTRTGDEKLFF. The CDR3 DNA is TGTGCCAGCACTCGGACAGGGGATGAAAAACTGTTTTTT. The genes are TRBV5-4 and TRBJ1-4, with 9 positions matching TRBD1. CDR1 is SGHNT and CDR2 is YYREEE in the germline V gene (reference sequence). V lost 6 bases and J lost 6; bases outside the gene matches: 3. The CDR3 has 13 residues.

The chain is built from TRBV7-2 and TRBJ1-1, with D unresolved. The CDR3 consists of 11 residues. V was cut by 2 bases and J by 11 bases, with 9 bases left in between. Germline loops: CDR1 SGHTA, CDR2 FQGNSA. This CDR3 reads CASSLYSRAFF. For the CDR3, the DNA is TGTGCCAGCAGCTTATACAGCCGGGCTTTCTTT.

This rearrangement joins TRBV19 to TRBJ1-1; 8 bases line up with TRBD1. The germline gives CDR1 LNHDA, CDR2 SQIVND (reference sequence). Trimming removed 7 bases from V and 1 base from J; junction bases left unmatched: 8. This CDR3 has 15 residues. The CDR3 reads CASTNGQGWNTEAFF. The CDR3 region has the DNA TGTGCCAGTACCAACGGACAGGGCTGGAACACTGAAGCTTTCTTT.

V gene TRBV28 combines with J gene TRBJ2-7; 7 bases map to TRBD2. The CDR3 extends over 16 amino acids. CDR1 is MDHEN, CDR2 SYDVKM, per germline. The V and J ends lost 3 bases and 3 bases, in that order; junction bases with no gene match: 11. The CDR3 DNA reads as TGTGCCAGCAGTTTGGCGGGAGAACCCCGGAGCTACGAGCAGTACTTC. It translates to CASSLAGEPRSYEQYF.

This clone is a singleton in its sample. The chain joins TRBV4-3 to TRBJ1-4; D is perhaps TRBD1 (6 bases). CDR3 size: 16 residues. CDR1 and CDR2 (germline): LGHNA, YSLEER. Trimming took 0 bases from V and 8 from J, leaving 16 bases between them. The DNA for the CDR3 is TGCGCCAGCAGCCAAGAAGAGGGAAGGGGGAACGAAAAACTGTTTTTT. Its protein product is CASSQEEGRGNEKLFF.

CDR3 DNA sequence: TGTGCCAGCGTACAGGGGGCGGACTATGGCTACACCTTC. Its protein is CASVQGADYGYTF. The chain employs TRBV10-3 and TRBJ1-2; 9 nucleotides align to TRBD1. V lost 10 bases to trimming and J lost 3 bases; unmatched junction nucleotides: 6. CDR3 length: 13 residues. From germline, CDR1 is ENHRY and CDR2 SYGVKD.

The gene calls are TRBV30 and TRBJ1-2; perhaps TRBD1 as D (5 bases). The germline CDR1 and CDR2 sequences are GTSNPN and SVGIG (reference sequence). V lost 2 bases and J lost 6, with 7 bases in between. The CDR3 extends over 11 amino acids. CDR3 loop: CAWSPGDGYTF. The CDR3 DNA sequence: TGTGCCTGGAGTCCGGGGGATGGCTACACCTTC.

V and J are TRBV6-5 and TRBJ1-1, with 9 bases identical to TRBD1. The CDR3 loop spans 15 amino acids. Germline loops: CDR1 MNHEY, CDR2 SVGAGI. The ends lost 6 bases at V and 10 bases at J; junction bases unmatched: 15. The DNA of the CDR3 is TGTGCCAGCAGCGGGGCCGGGACAGGGTCTATCGGAGCTTTCTTT. Translation gives CASSGAGTGSIGAFF.

The rearrangement uses TRBV10-1 and TRBJ1-1, with a tentative D call TRBD1 (5 bases). From germline, CDR1 is WNHNN and CDR2 SYGVQD (reference sequence). Trimming cost V 3 bases and J 4 bases, with 9 bases left between them. This CDR3 spans 13 amino acids. This chain's CDR3 is CASSDSGGTEAFF. Here the CDR3 DNA reads TGCGCCAGCAGTGATTCGGGGGGCACTGAAGCTTTCTTT.

The V call is TRBV4-3, the J call TRBJ2-5; D is unresolved. Per the germline V gene, CDR1 is LGHNA and CDR2 is YSLEER. Trimming cost V 1 base and J 1 base, with 10 bases left between them. CDR3 length equals 15 residues. CDR3 DNA: TGCGCCAGCAGCCAAGTGGCACCTGCCCAAGAGACCCAGTACTTC. Protein sequence: CASSQVAPAQETQYF.

The chain links TRBV19 to TRBJ2-2; 9 bases are a match to TRBD2. CDR1 is LNHDA, CDR2 SQIVND, per germline (reference sequence). V was pared by 7 bases and J by 15 bases, with 18 bases of the junction left unmatched. This CDR3 comprises 15 residues. The CDR3 spells CASTSPGLAQKVVFF. The CDR3 nucleotides are TGTGCCAGTACTTCCCCTGGACTAGCGCAGAAGGTTGTGTTTTTT.

This chain joins TRBV7-9 and TRBJ1-4; D may be TRBD1 (6 bases). The germline CDR1 and CDR2 sequences are SEHNR and FQNEAQ (reference sequence). V was pared by 6 bases and J by 0 bases, with 11 bases between. The CDR3 spans 15 residues. Here the CDR3 reads CASSSRGATNEKLFF. CDR3 nucleotide sequence: TGTGCCAGCAGTTCCAGGGGTGCAACTAATGAAAAACTGTTTTTT. The entire variable domain, with the rest obtained from reference TRBV7-9 and TRBJ1-4, is as follows: DTGVSQNPRHKITKRGQNVTFRCDPISEHNRLYWYRQTLGQGPEFLTYFQNEAQLEKSRLLSDRFSAERPKGSFSTLEIQRTEQGDSAMYLCASSSRGATNEKLFFGSGTQLSVL.

V and J are TRBV27 and TRBJ1-6, with 9 bases identical to TRBD1. Germline lookup yields CDR1 MNHEY and CDR2 SMNVEV (reference sequence). The CDR3 loop spans 15 amino acids. Losses at the gene ends were 6 bases for V and 1 base for J; bases not matched to a gene: 1. Written as DNA, the CDR3 is TGTGCCAGCAGACAGGGGGCATCCTATAATTCACCCCTCCACTTT. Translation gives CASRQGASYNSPLHF.

The gene calls are TRBV19 and TRBJ1-1; TRBD1 aligns across 11 bases. Germline V gives CDR1 LNHDA, CDR2 SQIVND (reference sequence). The CDR3 sequence is 16 residues long. V lost 6 bases and J lost 3; bases outside the gene matches: 9. CDR3 residues: CASSRFLGQGDTEAFF. CDR3 nucleotides: TGTGCCAGTAGCCGCTTCTTGGGACAGGGGGACACTGAAGCTTTCTTT.

V usage is TRBV10-2 and J usage is TRBJ2-2; D is possibly TRBD1 (7 bases). Germline CDR1 reads WSHSY; CDR2 reads SAAADI. The CDR3 has 16 residues. V was trimmed by 4 bases and J by 4 bases, leaving 16 bases between them. The CDR3 loop reads CASSAQGTGGTGELFF. CDR3 sequence (DNA): TGCGCCAGCAGTGCACAGGGGACCGGGGGCACCGGGGAGCTGTTTTTT.

Only one count was recorded for this clone. The chain has TRBV25-1 and TRBJ2-1; 9 nucleotides agree with TRBD2. The CDR3 extends over 17 amino acids. Trimming at V came to 5 bases and at J to 0 bases, leaving 8 bases not matched to a gene. The germline V gene encodes CDR1 MGHDK and CDR2 SYGVNS. CDR3 amino acids: CASSSLLAGSSYNEQFF. In DNA form, the CDR3 reads TGTGCCAGCAGTTCTCTACTAGCGGGTAGCTCCTACAATGAGCAGTTCTTC.

The J gene is TRBJ2-7, the V gene TRBV29-1, with 7 bases aligning to TRBD1. The CDR3 totals 15 residues. J was trimmed by 2 bases and V by 7 bases; bases with no gene match: 14. From germline, CDR1 is SQVTM and CDR2 ANQGSEA. The chain's CDR3 is CSAVLGQAGTYEQYF. The DNA of the CDR3 is TGCAGCGCCGTCCTAGGACAGGCCGGGACCTACGAGCAGTACTTC.

In this sample, this clone turned up once. This chain connects TRBV28 to TRBJ2-7; 7 bases fit TRBD2. The V and J ends lost 6 bases and 2 bases, in that order; junction bases with no gene match: 4. CDR1 MDHEN and CDR2 SYDVKM come from the germline V gene. CDR3 length equals 13 residues. CDR3 bases: TGTGCCAGCAGGGTAGGACTAGCCTACGAGCAGTACTTC. This gives the protein CASRVGLAYEQYF.

This clone appeared a single time. The V and J genes are TRBV7-2 and TRBJ2-7; the D is unclear. The length of the CDR3 is 11 residues. The V gene's germline CDR1 is SGHTA and CDR2 FQGNSA. Trimming took off 5 bases at V and 3 bases at J, with 5 bases between the two ends. DNA for the CDR3: TGTGCCAGCAGCCGGAGCTACGAGCAGTACTTC. This translates into CASSRSYEQYF.

The chain links TRBV28 to TRBJ2-2; possible D gene TRBD2, 6 bases. CDR1 MDHEN and CDR2 SYDVKM come from the germline V gene. Trimming shortened V by 5 bases and J by 3 bases, and 25 bases separated the two germline ends. This CDR3 has 19 residues. CDR3 DNA sequence: TGTGCCAGCAGTCTCCGGGACTTGAAGAAGAGGGCCTACACCGGGGAGCTGTTTTTT. It is translated as CASSLRDLKKRAYTGELFF. Together with reference TRBV28 and TRBJ2-2, the CDR3 gives the full variable domain: DVKVTQSSRYLVKRTGEKVFLECVQDMDHENMFWYRQDPGLGLRLIYFSYDVKMKEKGDIPEGYSVSREKKERFSLILESASTNQTSMYLCASSLRDLKKRAYTGELFFGEGSRLTVL.

Only a few counts were recorded for this clone. The rearrangement links TRBV5-6 to TRBJ2-5, with 7 bases fitting TRBD1. After removal of 0 bases from V and 7 bases from J, the junction contained 9 bases not matched to a gene. CDR1 and CDR2 from the germline V gene are SGHDT and YYEEEE. This CDR3 is built from 15 residues. The CDR3 DNA sequence: TGTGCCAGCAGCTTGGAAGGGGGCAGGGGCGCGACCCAGTACTTC. Protein: CASSLEGGRGATQYF.

This rearrangement joins TRBV4-3 to TRBJ2-1, with D unclear. The V gene lost 2 bases and the J gene lost 9 bases, with 14 bases spanning the gap. This CDR3 is 14 amino acids long. CDR1 and CDR2 (germline): LGHNA, YSLEER. CDR3 in DNA: TGCGCCAGCAGCCAACAGTATCGATCCGCTGAGCAGTTCTTC. Amino acids: CASSQQYRSAEQFF.